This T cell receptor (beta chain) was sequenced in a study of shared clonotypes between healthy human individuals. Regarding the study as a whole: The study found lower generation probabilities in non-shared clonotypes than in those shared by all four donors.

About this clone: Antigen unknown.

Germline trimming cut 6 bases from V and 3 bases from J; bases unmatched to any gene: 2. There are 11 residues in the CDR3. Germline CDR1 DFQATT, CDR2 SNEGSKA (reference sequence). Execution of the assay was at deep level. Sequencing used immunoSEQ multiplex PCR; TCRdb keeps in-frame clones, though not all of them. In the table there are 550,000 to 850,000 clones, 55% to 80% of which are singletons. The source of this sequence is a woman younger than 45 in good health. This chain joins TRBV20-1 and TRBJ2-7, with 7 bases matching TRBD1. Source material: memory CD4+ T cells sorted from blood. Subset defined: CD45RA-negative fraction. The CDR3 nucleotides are TGCAGTGCCCACAGGGGCTACGAGCAGTACTTC. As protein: CSAHRGYEQYF.